This record looks at one TCR beta chain sequence and its context. The antigen is undetermined. The data stem from a study of a mutant IDH1 vaccine in newly diagnosed glioma. Overall study: Vaccine administration was initiated 4-6 weeks following radiotherapy alone, or with temozolomide cycles. Patients under treatment included around 60% males and approximately 40% females and had a mean age of approximately 40 years.

Some clones are missing from TCRdb's copy, which holds only in-frame ones; the method was immunoSEQ multiplex PCR. Of 30,000 to 35,000 clones in the sample, more than 75% were seen once. Time point reported: week 47, end of study. Topical imiquimod was applied with each vaccine dose, which held 300 ug of mutant IDH1 20-mer peptide. Patients received eight vaccinations in weeks 1, 3, 5, 7, 11, 15, 19, 23. The CDR3 spans 16 residues. V was shortened by 0 bases and J by 5 bases, with 15 bases between the two germline ends. The germline CDR1 and CDR2 sequences are SNHLY and FYNNEI. The sequence came from a woman in her 30s with glioma. This chain joins TRBV2 and TRBJ2-3; perhaps TRBD2 as D (7 bases). Sequenced material: PBMCs, taken from a glioma patient whose treatment included an IDH1 peptide vaccine. CDR3 nucleotides: TGTGCCAGCAGTGAAGCGCCGAGGGGGGGCCTAGATACGCAGTATTTT. Amino acid sequence: CASSEAPRGGLDTQYF. Full variable domain (outside the CDR3, taken from reference TRBV2 and TRBJ2-3): EPEVTQTPSHQVTQMGQEVILRCVPISNHLYFYWYRQILGQKVEFLVSFYNNEISEKSEIFDDQFSVERPDGSNFTLKIRSTKLEDSAMYFCASSEAPRGGLDTQYFGPGTRLTVL.